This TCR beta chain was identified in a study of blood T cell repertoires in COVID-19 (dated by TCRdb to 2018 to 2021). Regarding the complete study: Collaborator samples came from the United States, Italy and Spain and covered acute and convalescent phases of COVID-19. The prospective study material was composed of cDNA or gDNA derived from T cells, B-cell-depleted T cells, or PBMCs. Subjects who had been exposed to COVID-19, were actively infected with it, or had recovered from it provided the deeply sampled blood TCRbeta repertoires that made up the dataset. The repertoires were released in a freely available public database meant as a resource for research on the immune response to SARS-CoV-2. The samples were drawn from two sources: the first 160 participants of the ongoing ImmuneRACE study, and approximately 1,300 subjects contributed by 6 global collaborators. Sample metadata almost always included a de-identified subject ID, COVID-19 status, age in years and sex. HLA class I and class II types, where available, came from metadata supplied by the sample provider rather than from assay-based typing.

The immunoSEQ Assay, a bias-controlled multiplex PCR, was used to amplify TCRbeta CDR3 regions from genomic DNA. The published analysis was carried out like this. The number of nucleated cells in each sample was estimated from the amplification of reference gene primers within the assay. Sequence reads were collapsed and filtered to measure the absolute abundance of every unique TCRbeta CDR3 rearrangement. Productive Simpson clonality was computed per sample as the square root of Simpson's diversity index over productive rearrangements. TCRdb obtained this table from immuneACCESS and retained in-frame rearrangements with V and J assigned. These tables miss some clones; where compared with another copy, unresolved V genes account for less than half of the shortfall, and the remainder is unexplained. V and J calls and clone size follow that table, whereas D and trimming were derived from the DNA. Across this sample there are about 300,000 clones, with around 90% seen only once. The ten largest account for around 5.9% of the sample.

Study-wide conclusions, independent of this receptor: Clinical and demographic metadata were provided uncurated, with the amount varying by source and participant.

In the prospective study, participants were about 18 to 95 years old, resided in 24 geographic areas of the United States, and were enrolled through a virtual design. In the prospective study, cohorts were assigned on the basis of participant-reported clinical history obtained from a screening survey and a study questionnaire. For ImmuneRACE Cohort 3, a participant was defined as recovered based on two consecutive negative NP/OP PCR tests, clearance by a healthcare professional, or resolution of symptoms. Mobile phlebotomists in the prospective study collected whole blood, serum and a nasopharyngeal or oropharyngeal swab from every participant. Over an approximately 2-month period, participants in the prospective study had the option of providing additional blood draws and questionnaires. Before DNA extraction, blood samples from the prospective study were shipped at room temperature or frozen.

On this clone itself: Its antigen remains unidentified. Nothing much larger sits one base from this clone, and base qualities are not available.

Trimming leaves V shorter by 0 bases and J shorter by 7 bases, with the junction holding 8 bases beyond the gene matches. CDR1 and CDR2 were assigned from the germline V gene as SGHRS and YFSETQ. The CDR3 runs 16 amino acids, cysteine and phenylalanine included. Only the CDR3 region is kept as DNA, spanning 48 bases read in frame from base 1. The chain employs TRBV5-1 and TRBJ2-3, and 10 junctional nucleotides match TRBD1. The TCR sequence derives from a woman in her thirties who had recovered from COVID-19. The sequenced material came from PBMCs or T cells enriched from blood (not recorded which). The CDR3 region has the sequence CASSLAGQGSMNTQYF. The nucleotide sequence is TGCGCCAGCAGCTTGGCGGGACAGGGGTCCATGAATACGCAGTATTTT.